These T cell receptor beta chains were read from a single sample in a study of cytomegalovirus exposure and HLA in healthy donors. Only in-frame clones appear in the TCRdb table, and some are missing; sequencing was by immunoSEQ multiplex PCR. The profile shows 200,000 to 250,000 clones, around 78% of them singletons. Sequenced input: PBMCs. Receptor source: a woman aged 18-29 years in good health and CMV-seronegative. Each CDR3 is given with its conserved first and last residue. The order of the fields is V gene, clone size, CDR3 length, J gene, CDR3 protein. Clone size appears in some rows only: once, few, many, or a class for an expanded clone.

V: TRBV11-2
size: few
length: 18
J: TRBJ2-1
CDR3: CASSTRPQRDMLMSEQFF

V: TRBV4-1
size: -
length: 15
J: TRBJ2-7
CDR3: CASSHPTGLEYEQYF

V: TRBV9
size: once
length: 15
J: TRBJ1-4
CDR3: CASSPGDRDREKLFF

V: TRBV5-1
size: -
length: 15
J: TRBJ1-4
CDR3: CASSPALGRGEKLFF

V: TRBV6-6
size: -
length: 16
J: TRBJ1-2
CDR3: CASSYPEVSEFDGYTF

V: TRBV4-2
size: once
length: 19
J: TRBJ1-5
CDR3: CASSPTLRDRNEYHQPQHF

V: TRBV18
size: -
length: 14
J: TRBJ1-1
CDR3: CASSLMEMNTEAFF

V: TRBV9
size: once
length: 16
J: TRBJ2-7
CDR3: CASSPHGGGSAYEQYF

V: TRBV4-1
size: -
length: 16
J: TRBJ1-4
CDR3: CASSQAGQGTNEKLFF

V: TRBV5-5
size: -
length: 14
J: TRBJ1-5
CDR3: CASSLVAGGQPQHF

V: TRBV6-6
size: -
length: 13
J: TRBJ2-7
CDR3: CASRDSNSYEQYF

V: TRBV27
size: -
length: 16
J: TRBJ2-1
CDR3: CASSPRTSGSWYEQFF

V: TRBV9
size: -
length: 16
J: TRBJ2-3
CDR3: CASSLNRDRGTDTQYF

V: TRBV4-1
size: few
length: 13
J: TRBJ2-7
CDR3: CASSQTRTYEQYF

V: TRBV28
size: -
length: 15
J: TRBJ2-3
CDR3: CASSWGQGPGDTQYF

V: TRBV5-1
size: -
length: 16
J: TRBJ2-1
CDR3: CASSPLPGQGYNEQFF

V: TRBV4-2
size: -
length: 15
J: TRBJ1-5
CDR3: CASSQSTVFNQPQHF

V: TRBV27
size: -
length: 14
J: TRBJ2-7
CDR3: CASSWDRGSYEQYF

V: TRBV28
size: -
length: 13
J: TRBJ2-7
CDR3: CASSLGLGYEQYF

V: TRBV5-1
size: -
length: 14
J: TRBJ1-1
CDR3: CASSFQGGSTEAFF

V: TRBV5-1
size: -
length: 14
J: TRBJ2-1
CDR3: CASSDGTSRDEQFF

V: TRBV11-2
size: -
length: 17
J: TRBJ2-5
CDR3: CASSKRTSGGPQETQYF

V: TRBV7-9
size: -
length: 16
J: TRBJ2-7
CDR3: CASSLGDRGHSDEQYF

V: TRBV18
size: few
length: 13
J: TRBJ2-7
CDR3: CASSQGYSYEQYF

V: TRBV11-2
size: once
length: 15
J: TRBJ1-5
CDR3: CASSLSSGPEQPQHF

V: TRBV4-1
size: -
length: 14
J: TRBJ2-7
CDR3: CASSLTSGSGEQYF

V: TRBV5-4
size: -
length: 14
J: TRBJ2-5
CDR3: CASSLSRGQETQYF

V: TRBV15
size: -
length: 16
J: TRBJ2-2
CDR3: CATRATSGSYAGELFF

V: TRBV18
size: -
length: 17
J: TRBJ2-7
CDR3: CASSPLDSGLSSYEQYF

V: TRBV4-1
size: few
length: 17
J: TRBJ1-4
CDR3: CASSQDVSGPGDEKLFF

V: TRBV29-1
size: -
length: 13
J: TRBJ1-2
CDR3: CSVLLGSVGGYTF

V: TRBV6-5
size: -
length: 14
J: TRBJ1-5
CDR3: CAASKAHSNQPQHF

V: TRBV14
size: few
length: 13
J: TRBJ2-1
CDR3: CASSQVSYYEQFF

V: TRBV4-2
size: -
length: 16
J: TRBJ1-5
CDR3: CASSQEGTGGNQPQHF

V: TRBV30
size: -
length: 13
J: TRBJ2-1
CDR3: CAWRPGNQGEQFF

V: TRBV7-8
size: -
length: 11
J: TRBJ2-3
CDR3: CASSLENPQYF

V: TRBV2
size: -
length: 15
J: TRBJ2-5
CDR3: CASRGLQGARETQYF

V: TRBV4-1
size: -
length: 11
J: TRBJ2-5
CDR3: CASSQAETQYF

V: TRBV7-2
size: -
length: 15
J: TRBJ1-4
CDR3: CASSSDTVTNEKLFF

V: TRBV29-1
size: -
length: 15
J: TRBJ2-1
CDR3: CSGSTLASGGGEQFF

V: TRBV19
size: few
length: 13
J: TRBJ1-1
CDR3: CASSPSTAAEAFF

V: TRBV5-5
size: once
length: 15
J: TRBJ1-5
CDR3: CASSLWTGVNQPQHF

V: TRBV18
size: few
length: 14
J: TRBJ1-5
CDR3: CASSIRGHDQPQHF

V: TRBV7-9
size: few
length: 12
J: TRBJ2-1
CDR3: CASSLGSNEQFF

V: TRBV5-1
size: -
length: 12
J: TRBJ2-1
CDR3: CASSFAGGDQFF

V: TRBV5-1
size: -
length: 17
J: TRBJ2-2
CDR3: CASSLLSQGPNTGELFF

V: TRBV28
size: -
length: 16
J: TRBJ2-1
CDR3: CASSSPAGGSYNEQFF

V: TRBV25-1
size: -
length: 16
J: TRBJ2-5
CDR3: CASSEYRVLDGETQYF

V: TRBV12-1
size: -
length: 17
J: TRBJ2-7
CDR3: CASSFGNRQEQYYEQYF

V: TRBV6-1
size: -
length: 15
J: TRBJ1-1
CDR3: CASKGDRGTNTEAFF

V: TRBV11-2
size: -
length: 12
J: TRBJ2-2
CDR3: CASSLGVRELFF

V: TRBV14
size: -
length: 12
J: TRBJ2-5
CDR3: CASSLGWETQYF

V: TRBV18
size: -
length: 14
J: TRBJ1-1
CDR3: CASSPGQGGAEAFF

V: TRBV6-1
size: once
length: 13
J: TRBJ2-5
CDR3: CASRTGGLETQYF

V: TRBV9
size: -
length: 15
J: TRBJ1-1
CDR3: CASSSPLGGATEAFF

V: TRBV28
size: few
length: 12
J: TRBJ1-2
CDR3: CASKTANYGYTF

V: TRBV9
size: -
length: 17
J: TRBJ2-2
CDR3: CASSVAEGAGHTGELFF

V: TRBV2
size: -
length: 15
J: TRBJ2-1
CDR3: CASSPFGPSYNEQFF

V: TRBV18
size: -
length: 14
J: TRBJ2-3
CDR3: CASSPGPSTDTQYF